What follows are 18 T cell receptor beta chains derived from one specimen sequenced in a study of shared clonotypes between healthy human individuals. Libraries were prepared by immunoSEQ multiplex PCR; TCRdb keeps only in-frame clonotypes and omits some of them. The sample contains roughly 2,000,000 clones, about 95% of which appear only once. The naive CD8 fraction comprised CD45RO-negative cells positively selected for CCR7 and excluded terminally differentiated effector memory CD45RA+ cells. Sequencing was done on a sample of naive CD8+ T cells sorted from blood. All receptors come from a man younger than 35 in good health.

This clone was detected a few times. The V and J genes are TRBV27 and TRBJ1-6; 8 bases align to TRBD1. The CDR3 runs 14 residues. The V segment lost 4 bases and the J segment 5 bases; nucleotides outside the gene matches: 1. Looked up from germline, CDR1 is MNHEY and CDR2 is SMNVEV (reference sequence). Here the CDR3 DNA reads TGTGCCAGCAGTTCGACAGGGGATAATTCACCCCTCCACTTT. Its protein is CASSSTGDNSPLHF.

Points on this clone: The sample holds other DNA sequences that translate to the same CDR3. The chain employs TRBV9 and TRBJ2-1; D might be TRBD2 (6 bases). The V and J ends lost 0 bases and 0 bases respectively, with 7 bases between them. In germline, CDR1 is SGDLS, CDR2 YYNGEE. The CDR3 has 15 amino acids. CDR3 in amino acids: CASSVGDSSYNEQFF. For the CDR3, the DNA is TGTGCCAGCAGCGTAGGGGACTCCTCCTACAATGAGCAGTTCTTC.

This chain connects TRBV30 to TRBJ2-1; D remains ambiguous. Germline V lookup: CDR1 GTSNPN, CDR2 SVGIG (reference sequence). The CDR3 runs to 13 residues. V gave up 1 base and J gave up 8 bases, with 12 bases separating them. The CDR3 nucleotides are TGTGCCTGGAGTGAGGCAGGCCTACATGAGCAGTTCTTC. Its protein product is CAWSEAGLHEQFF.

This rearrangement joins TRBV7-9 to TRBJ2-3, with 9 bases aligning to TRBD2. There are 15 residues in the CDR3. The germline CDR1 and CDR2 sequences are SEHNR and FQNEAQ (reference sequence). Trimming cost V 5 bases and J 5 bases; bases outside gene matches: 8. CDR3 coding DNA: TGTGCCAGCAGCGACGCGGGGGGGCCCCTAGATACGCAGTATTTT. Protein sequence: CASSDAGGPLDTQYF. Looking up the rest from reference TRBV7-9 and TRBJ2-3 gives the full variable domain: DTGVSQNPRHKITKRGQNVTFRCDPISEHNRLYWYRQTLGQGPEFLTYFQNEAQLEKSRLLSDRFSAERPKGSFSTLEIQRTEQGDSAMYLCASSDAGGPLDTQYFGPGTRLTVL.

The chain carries TRBV7-9 and TRBJ2-7, with 9 positions matching TRBD1. V trimming: 5 bases; J trimming: 5 bases; junction bases outside the gene matches: 7. Germline V lookup: CDR1 SEHNR, CDR2 FQNEAQ (reference sequence). The CDR3 covers 14 residues. The CDR3 protein is CASSAGQGVNEQYF. In DNA, the CDR3 is TGTGCCAGCAGCGCGGGACAGGGTGTTAACGAGCAGTACTTC.

The chain couples TRBV2 to TRBJ2-2; 10 bases line up with TRBD1. The CDR3 covers 18 residues. The V and J ends lost 3 bases and 3 bases, in that order; junction bases with no gene match: 10. Germline V lookup: CDR1 SNHLY, CDR2 FYNNEI. The CDR3 loop reads CASSDQPTGTGDTGELFF. CDR3 bases: TGTGCCAGCAGTGATCAACCCACCGGGACAGGGGACACCGGGGAGCTGTTTTTT.

V usage is TRBV6-5 and J usage is TRBJ2-7; a possible D gene is TRBD2 (5 bases). The CDR3 has 15 residues. V lost 2 bases and J 2 bases, leaving 13 bases between the germline ends. The germline CDR1 and CDR2 sequences are MNHEY and SVGAGI. CDR3 sequence reads: CASSYRLLGPYEQYF. DNA of the CDR3: TGTGCCAGCAGTTACCGGCTACTAGGTCCCTACGAGCAGTACTTC.

V gene TRBV5-1 combines with J gene TRBJ2-1, with unresolved D. Per the germline V gene, CDR1 is SGHRS and CDR2 is YFSETQ. V was pared by 1 base and J by 2 bases, with 10 bases between. The CDR3 has 15 residues. The CDR3 DNA follows: TGCGCCAGCAGCTTGACTGCGGCAACCTACAATGAGCAGTTCTTC. Amino acid sequence: CASSLTAATYNEQFF.

This chain uses TRBV4-1 with TRBJ2-5, with TRBD2 matching 13 bases. This CDR3 has 15 residues. CDR1 and CDR2 from the germline V gene are MGHRA and YSYEKL. V shed 4 bases, J shed 3 bases, and the junction held 2 bases outside the gene matches. The CDR3 spells CASSLGLAGEETQYF. The CDR3 coding sequence is TGCGCCAGCAGCCTCGGACTAGCGGGAGAAGAGACCCAGTACTTC.

The chain employs TRBV27 and TRBJ1-2; D might be TRBD1 (5 bases). Trimming took 5 bases from V and 6 from J, leaving 13 bases between them. The CDR3 sequence is 13 residues long. CDR1 and CDR2 from the germline V gene are MNHEY and SMNVEV (reference sequence). Here the CDR3 reads CASSPGPSNGYTF. The CDR3 DNA reads TGTGCCAGCAGTCCGGGACCGTCCAATGGCTACACCTTC.

The chain joins TRBV29-1 to TRBJ2-2; 8 bases fit TRBD2. The ends lost 1 base at V and 6 bases at J; junction bases unmatched: 10. CDR1 and CDR2 (germline): SQVTM, ANQGSEA. The CDR3 extends over 16 amino acids. CDR3 nucleotide sequence: TGCAGCGTTGAAGGTCCCTCATTCGGGGGGGCCGGGGAGCTGTTTTTT. Translating it yields CSVEGPSFGGAGELFF.

The CDR3 here is CTSSQGQANYGYTF. The DNA of the CDR3 is TGCACCAGCAGCCAAGGACAGGCGAACTATGGCTACACCTTC. The J gene is TRBJ1-2, the V gene TRBV1; the table's D call, TRBD1, has no DNA check behind it. TRBV1 is marked as a pseudogene. The CDR3 contains 14 residues.

V gene TRBV7-9 combines with J gene TRBJ2-2, with D possibly matching TRBD2 (5 bases). CDR1 is SEHNR and CDR2 is FQNEAQ in the germline V gene (reference sequence). Trimming shortened V by 4 bases and J by 1 base, and 10 bases separated the two germline ends. The CDR3 has 15 residues. This chain's CDR3 is CASSSRRENTGELFF. In DNA form, the CDR3 reads TGTGCCAGCAGCTCCCGACGGGAGAACACCGGGGAGCTGTTTTTT.

For this clone: Other DNA variants within this sample encode the same CDR3. The chain recombines TRBV20-1 with TRBJ2-7; D may be TRBD2 (6 bases). CDR3 length: 11 amino acids. V dropped 1 base and J dropped 7 bases, with 8 bases sitting between them. Germline V gives CDR1 DFQATT, CDR2 SNEGSKA (reference sequence). CDR3 sequence reads: CSARAGVEQYF. The CDR3 bases are TGCAGTGCTAGAGCGGGGGTGGAGCAGTACTTC.

This chain uses TRBV7-9 with TRBJ2-7, with 9 bases fitting TRBD2. With 1 base clipped from V and 4 bases from J, the junction kept 5 bases outside the gene matches. This CDR3 comprises 15 residues. In germline, CDR1 is SEHNR, CDR2 FQNEAQ (reference sequence). The CDR3 DNA reads as TGTGCCAGCAGCTTAGGGCTAGCGGGAAAGTACGAGCAGTACTTC. It codes for CASSLGLAGKYEQYF.

The genes are TRBV10-3 and TRBJ2-3, with 8 nucleotides matching TRBD2. Germline loops: CDR1 ENHRY, CDR2 SYGVKD. The CDR3 is made up of 15 amino acids. After removal of 5 bases from V and 2 bases from J, the junction contained 6 bases not matched to a gene. The CDR3 reads CAISKLAEVTDTQYF. The CDR3 nucleotides read TGTGCCATCAGTAAACTAGCGGAAGTCACAGATACGCAGTATTTT.

In regard to this clone: Other DNA sequences in this specimen translate into the identical CDR3. The V call is TRBV6-1, the J call TRBJ1-5; TRBD1 matches at 9 bases. The V gene end was trimmed by 1 base and the J gene end by 2 bases; junction bases not matched to a gene: 0. The CDR3 covers 15 residues. Germline CDR1 MNHNS, CDR2 SASEGT. The CDR3 coding sequence is TGTGCCAGCAGTGAAGGGACAGGGGGCAATCAGCCCCAGCATTTT. Protein: CASSEGTGGNQPQHF.

About this clone itself: Other DNA sequences in the sample encode the same CDR3. This chain links TRBV6-1 with TRBJ2-7; D might be TRBD1 (6 bases). The ends were cut back, 5 bases at V and 4 bases at J, with 15 bases in the middle. Germline V lookup: CDR1 MNHNS, CDR2 SASEGT. The CDR3 extends over 14 amino acids. CDR3 amino acids: CASSLTGTLYEQYF. In DNA form, the CDR3 reads TGTGCCAGCAGTCTCACCGGGACACTTTACGAGCAGTACTTC.